This is a list of T cell receptor beta chains from one sample in a study of T-cell reconstitution after alpha-beta-depleted transplantation in children. From the PCR reads, TCRdb called clonotypes with MiXCR, one entry per CDR3 protein. The table lists roughly 590,000 distinct CDR3 sequences, roughly 17% of them singletons. The specimen was PBMCs from the stem cell graft donor, collected from the stem cell graft. These receptors all stem from a human donor who donated a stem cell graft to a child with acute myeloid leukemia. The CDR3 runs from the conserved cysteine through the conserved F or W. The order of the fields is J gene, clone size, V gene, D gene, CDR3 protein, CDR3 DNA. D genes are given only for firm matches. Clone size is given for some rows only: seen once, a few or many times, or a class if the clone is expanded.

TRBJ1-1 many TRBV9 . CASSLGGRDTEAFF TGTGCCAGCAGCTTAGGTGGCCGGGACACTGAAGCTTTCTTT
TRBJ2-7 many TRBV20-1 TRBD1 CSAYNRGIYEQYF TGCAGTGCTTATAACAGGGGTATCTACGAGCAGTACTTC
TRBJ1-4 . TRBV7-9 . CASGTLTALFF TGTGCCAGCGGGACCCTGACGGCACTGTTTTTT
TRBJ1-3 many TRBV29-1 . CSVGQGQRDTIYF TGCAGCGTTGGGCAGGGACAAAGGGACACCATATATTTT
TRBJ1-2 . TRBV2 . CASSDPGTILYGYTF TGTGCCAGCAGTGACCCCGGGACAATTCTCTATGGCTACACCTTC
TRBJ1-4 few TRBV15 TRBD1 CATKTGNNEKLFF TGTGCCACAAAGACAGGGAATAATGAAAAACTGTTTTTT
TRBJ2-1 many TRBV7-2 . CASSLALGAYNEQFF TGTGCCAGCAGCTTAGCTCTTGGGGCCTACAATGAGCAGTTCTTC
TRBJ2-5 . TRBV30 TRBD2 CAWSVVTSGGTQYF TGTGCCTGGAGTGTCGTGACTAGCGGGGGAACCCAGTACTTC
TRBJ1-1 many TRBV20-1 TRBD1 CSAMAGGGTEAFF TGCAGTGCTATGGCAGGGGGCGGCACTGAAGCTTTCTTT
TRBJ2-1 many TRBV7-2 . CASSLALTSSYNEQFF TGTGCCAGCAGCTTAGCCTTGACTAGCTCCTACAATGAGCAGTTCTTC
TRBJ2-1 . TRBV7-6 . CASSIDSNEQFF TGTGCCAGCAGCATAGACAGCAATGAGCAGTTCTTC
TRBJ2-1 many TRBV25-1 . CASSGGLPYNEQFF TGTGCCAGCAGTGGAGGACTACCTTACAATGAGCAGTTCTTC
TRBJ1-5 . TRBV6-1 TRBD1 CASSPRDRGGTQPQHF TGTGCCAGCAGCCCCAGGGACAGGGGAGGGACTCAGCCCCAGCATTTT
TRBJ2-5 . TRBV9 . CASSVVGQTETQYF TGTGCCAGCAGCGTAGTAGGACAGACAGAGACCCAGTACTTC
TRBJ2-2 . TRBV25-1 . CASSGKLWELAGELFF TGTGCCAGCAGTGGAAAGTTATGGGAACTCGCCGGGGAGCTGTTTTTT
TRBJ2-2 . TRBV29-1 . CSARTALINTGELFF TGCAGCGCACGGACGGCTCTAATTAACACCGGGGAGCTGTTTTTT
TRBJ2-7 . TRBV12-3/TRBV12-4 . CASSGGDYDQYF TGTGCCAGCAGCGGAGGAGACTACGACCAGTACTTC
TRBJ2-3 . TRBV7-2 TRBD2 CASSEGLAGGWDTQYF TGTGCCAGCAGCGAGGGACTAGCGGGGGGTTGGGATACGCAGTATTTT
TRBJ1-1 . TRBV10-3 TRBD1 CAISGTGTENTEAFF TGTGCCATCAGTGGGACCGGGACAGAGAACACTGAAGCTTTCTTT
TRBJ1-1 many TRBV20-1 TRBD1 CSAFDPGTGENTEAFF TGCAGTGCTTTCGACCCCGGGACAGGGGAAAACACTGAAGCTTTCTTT
TRBJ1-6 many TRBV13 . CASSLGLRAVPLHF TGTGCCAGCAGCTTAGGCCTTAGGGCGGTACCCCTCCACTTT
TRBJ2-1 . TRBV7-2 . CASSLVYQNEQFF TGTGCCAGCAGCTTAGTGTACCAGAATGAGCAGTTCTTC
TRBJ1-5 few TRBV3-1 TRBD1 CASSMEGQGLSQPQHF TGTGCCAGCAGCATGGAGGGACAGGGCCTATCTCAGCCCCAGCATTTT
TRBJ1-1 . TRBV12-3/TRBV12-4 . CASSFRSGPSEAFF TGTGCCAGCAGTTTTCGATCCGGACCTTCTGAAGCTTTCTTT
TRBJ1-1 many TRBV29-1 TRBD1 CSVEGGGVTEAFF TGCAGCGTTGAAGGAGGGGGCGTTACTGAAGCTTTCTTT
TRBJ1-5 . TRBV7-2 . CASSLGAPRRDQPQHF TGTGCCAGCAGCTTAGGCGCTCCAAGAAGGGATCAGCCCCAGCATTTT
TRBJ1-6 few TRBV11-2 . CASSNTVELYNSPLHF TGTGCCAGCAGCAATACAGTGGAGCTCTATAATTCACCCCTCCACTTT
TRBJ1-2 many TRBV29-1 . CSVERWFLRQNYGYTF TGCAGCGTTGAAAGGTGGTTTTTGCGCCAAAACTATGGCTACACCTTC
TRBJ2-3 many TRBV20-1 TRBD1 CSAPQGTTDTQYF TGCAGTGCTCCACAGGGGACCACAGATACGCAGTATTTT
TRBJ2-7 many TRBV5-6 TRBD2 CASGRRGVGYEQYF TGTGCCAGCGGGAGACGGGGGGTTGGCTACGAGCAGTACTTC
TRBJ2-7 . TRBV12-3/TRBV12-4 TRBD2 CASRASGDSYEQYF TGTGCCAGCAGGGCTAGCGGGGACTCCTACGAGCAGTACTTC
TRBJ2-1 many TRBV5-1 TRBD1 CASSKRPGQKGNEQFF TGCGCCAGCAGTAAGAGGCCGGGACAGAAAGGCAATGAGCAGTTCTTC
TRBJ1-2 . TRBV19 TRBD1 CASSRDRVNYGYTF TGTGCCAGTAGCCGGGACAGGGTGAACTATGGCTACACCTTC
TRBJ2-5 few TRBV7-2 TRBD1 CASSRVFQTGDQETQYF TGTGCCAGCAGCCGGGTCTTCCAAACAGGGGATCAAGAGACCCAGTACTTC
TRBJ2-1 many TRBV12-3/TRBV12-4 . CASSKGRSSYNEQFF TGTGCCAGCAGTAAGGGACGGAGCTCCTACAATGAGCAGTTCTTC
TRBJ2-5 many TRBV10-3 . CAISSEDLQETQYF TGTGCCATCAGTAGCGAGGATCTCCAAGAGACCCAGTACTTC
TRBJ1-1 . TRBV5-5 . CAIGPGVDTEAFF TGTGCCATCGGTCCCGGGGTCGACACTGAAGCTTTCTTT
TRBJ1-4 . TRBV18 . CASRHPRSEKLFF TGTGCCAGCCGTCATCCGCGTAGTGAAAAACTGTTTTTT
TRBJ2-1 few TRBV7-9 . CASSLATRSSYNEQFF TGTGCCAGCAGCCTCGCAACGAGATCCTCTTACAATGAGCAGTTCTTC
TRBJ1-1 . TRBV28 . CASSDPYRVNTEAFF TGTGCCAGCAGCGACCCTTATAGAGTGAACACTGAAGCTTTCTTT
TRBJ2-5 many TRBV20-1 . CSAGQGPYIQETQYF TGCAGTGCTGGGCAAGGACCGTACATTCAAGAGACCCAGTACTTC
TRBJ2-1 many TRBV24-1 . CATSELNEQFF TGTGCCACCAGTGAACTGAATGAGCAGTTCTTC
TRBJ1-2 many TRBV20-1 . CSASDWAYGYTF TGCAGTGCTAGCGACTGGGCCTATGGCTACACCTTC
TRBJ1-5 many TRBV20-1 . CSARRGPVNQPQHF TGCAGTGCTAGACGGGGACCGGTTAATCAGCCCCAGCATTTT
TRBJ1-1 . TRBV29-1 . CAGGRDTEAFF TGCGCCGGGGGGCGAGACACTGAAGCTTTCTTT